These 12 T cell receptor beta chains originate from one sample sequenced in a study of OX40 agonist ivuxolimab in advanced cancers. Here immunoSEQ multiplex PCR was the method, and the copy in TCRdb shows in-frame clones only, minus some. The sample contains 50,000 to 70,000 clones, 80% to 90% of which appear only once. Sample: CD4+ or CD8+ T cells sorted from blood, taken in a trial of the OX40 agonist ivuxolimab. The receptors were gathered from an adult with an advanced solid tumor such as melanoma, head and neck, liver or kidney cancer.

The gene calls are TRBV5-1 and TRBJ1-4; D remains unclear. Germline loops: CDR1 SGHRS, CDR2 YFSETQ. The V and J ends lost 2 bases and 7 bases respectively, with 12 bases between them. The CDR3 contains 14 residues. CDR3 residues: CASSFGYEGEKLFF. The CDR3 nucleotides are TGCGCCAGCAGCTTCGGCTACGAGGGTGAAAAACTGTTTTTT.

V usage is TRBV7-2 and J usage is TRBJ2-7; TRBD1 or TRBD2 may be the D gene (5 bases each). Germline assignment: CDR1 SGHTA and CDR2 FQGNSA. The length of the CDR3 is 13 residues. Trimming left V 0 bases short and J 5 bases short, with 8 bases between. CDR3 residues: CASSLAGTNEQYF. CDR3 sequence (DNA): TGTGCCAGCAGCTTAGCCGGGACCAACGAGCAGTACTTC.

The chain joins TRBV27 to TRBJ1-2; 7 nucleotides agree with TRBD1. The CDR3 runs to 16 residues. Trimming at V came to 5 bases and at J to 2 bases, leaving 11 bases not matched to a gene. The germline V gene encodes CDR1 MNHEY and CDR2 SMNVEV (reference sequence). The CDR3 nucleotides are TGTGCCAGCAGTCCTTCTTGGACAGGAAAAAACTATGGCTACACCTTC. Translated: CASSPSWTGKNYGYTF.

This clone was seen more than once but under ten times. The chain joins TRBV28 to TRBJ1-2, with D unclear. Germline CDR1 is MDHEN and CDR2 is SYDVKM. CDR3 size: 10 residues. The germline V and J ends were trimmed by 8 bases and 4 bases, with 5 bases remaining between them. The CDR3 sequence is CASSSYGYTF. CDR3 nucleotide sequence: TGTGCCAGCTCGAGCTATGGCTACACCTTC.

The V and J genes are TRBV5-1 and TRBJ1-2; TRBD1 matches at 11 bases. Trimming removed 3 bases from V and 6 bases from J; junction bases left unmatched: 13. In germline, CDR1 is SGHRS, CDR2 YFSETQ. This CDR3 contains 17 residues. Here the CDR3 DNA reads TGCGCCAGCAGCTGGAATCCCGGGACAGGGGGACCTGATGGCTACACCTTC. Encoded protein: CASSWNPGTGGPDGYTF. The full variable domain, its missing parts supplied by reference TRBV5-1 and TRBJ1-2, is KAGVTQTPRYLIKTRGQQVTLSCSPISGHRSVSWYQQTPGQGLQFLFEYFSETQRNKGNFPGRFSGRQFSNSRSEMNVSTLELGDSALYLCASSWNPGTGGPDGYTFGSGTRLTVV.

CDR3 nucleotides: TGTGCCAGCAGCAACATGGGGGGCAGGGACACCGAAGGGTATAGCAATCAGCCCCAGCATTTT. The encoded protein is CASSNMGGRDTEGYSNQPQHF. The chain links TRBV21-1 to TRBJ1-5. TRBV21-1 is shown as a pseudogene. The CDR3 runs 21 residues.

The chain recombines TRBV9 with TRBJ2-7, with D uncertain. V was shortened by 3 bases and J by 0 bases, with 7 bases between the two germline ends. Germline CDR1 reads SGDLS; CDR2 reads YYNGEE. CDR3 size: 13 residues. The DNA of the CDR3 is TGTGCCAGCAGCGCACCGAGCTCCTACGAGCAGTACTTC. Translation gives CASSAPSSYEQYF.

V usage is TRBV13 and J usage is TRBJ1-1; no clear D gene. The CDR3 has 15 amino acids. Deletions cut 1 base from V and 5 bases from J, with 14 bases between. Per the germline V gene, CDR1 is PRHDT and CDR2 is FYEKMQ (reference sequence). The CDR3 is CASSLVSEGGTEAFF. The DNA for the CDR3 is TGTGCCAGCAGCTTAGTTTCGGAGGGCGGGACTGAAGCTTTCTTT.

The chain uses TRBV4-3 and TRBJ1-4; D unclear. Trimming cost V 6 bases and J 2 bases, with 13 bases left between them. Germline V gene lookup returns CDR1 LGHNA and CDR2 YSLEER. The CDR3 spans 15 residues. The CDR3 reads CASRVGPATNEKLFF. As DNA, the CDR3 is TGCGCCAGCAGAGTAGGGCCGGCGACTAATGAAAAACTGTTTTTT.

The chain uses TRBV5-1 and TRBJ2-1, with 9 bases that match TRBD1. The germline V gene encodes CDR1 SGHRS and CDR2 YFSETQ. This CDR3 has 14 residues. V dropped 4 bases and J dropped 8; count of bases not matched to a gene: 7. This CDR3 reads CASSGDRVRDEQFF. In nucleotides, the CDR3 is TGCGCCAGCAGCGGGGACAGGGTCCGCGATGAGCAGTTCTTC.

CDR3 DNA sequence: TGTGCCAGCAGCTTAATTTCAGGGGTTGGCTACACCTTC. Translation gives CASSLISGVGYTF. This chain uses TRBV7-9 with TRBJ1-2, with a weak D call TRBD1 (6 bases). The CDR3 contains 13 residues. The ends were cut back, 2 bases at V and 7 bases at J, with 11 bases in the middle. Germline CDR1 reads SEHNR; CDR2 reads FQNEAQ (reference sequence).

This clone was seen a handful of times. This chain joins TRBV4-3 and TRBJ1-2; no reliable D call. Trimming removed 4 bases from V and 2 bases from J, with 8 bases in between. The V gene's germline CDR1 is LGHNA and CDR2 YSLEER. This CDR3 is built from 13 residues. The CDR3: CASSLGGNYGYTF. The CDR3 bases are TGCGCCAGCAGCCTAGGAGGGAACTATGGCTACACCTTC.